This T cell receptor (beta chain) was identified in a study of T-cell memory formation after mild COVID-19. This clonotype was counted only a few times. The germline V gene encodes CDR1 MNHEY and CDR2 SMNVEV (reference sequence). Unmatched junction bases numbered 1, after V lost 1 base and J lost 2 bases. This CDR3 region has 16 residues. TCRdb independently ran MiXCR on the 5' RACE reads; one entry per CDR3 protein. Of around 200,000 distinct CDR3 sequences in the sample, about 10% were seen once. J is TRBJ2-3 and V is TRBV27; TRBD1 agrees at 12 bases. The source is a man between 18 and 29 years old who had mild COVID-19 (a few samples of this study predate the infection). Cell type and time point are not known. The sequencing input was PBMCs or a T cell subset sorted from them (not recorded which). The CDR3 region is CASSLWDRGPTDTQYF. CDR3 nucleotides: TGTGCCAGCAGTTTATGGGACAGGGGGCCCACAGATACGCAGTATTTT.